One and the same sample provided the 15 T cell receptor beta chains below, sequenced in a study of T cell responses to AZD1222 COVID-19 vaccine. The assay was immunoSEQ multiplex PCR, and TCRdb's table has in-frame clones only and misses some. The data show 90,000 to 100,000 clones, 85% seen once. The material sequenced was peripheral blood, taken 28 days after the second AZD1222 dose. These receptors originate from an adult who received the AZD1222 COVID-19 vaccine.

The rearrangement links TRBV27 to TRBJ1-4, with unresolved D. V was pared by 5 bases and J by 7 bases, with 17 bases between. The CDR3 consists of 15 residues. Per germline, CDR1 MNHEY and CDR2 SMNVEV (reference sequence). CDR3 loop: CASSLEPAGGEKLFF. The CDR3 DNA reads as TGTGCCAGCAGTCTCGAACCGGCGGGCGGTGAAAAACTGTTTTTT. Looking up the rest from reference TRBV27 and TRBJ1-4 gives the full variable domain: EAQVTQNPRYLITVTGKKLTVTCSQNMNHEYMSWYRQDPGLGLRQIYYSMNVEVTDKGDVPEGYKVSRKEKRNFPLILESPSPNQTSLYFCASSLEPAGGEKLFFGSGTQLSVL.

The chain links TRBV7-2 to TRBJ2-1, with D unclear. CDR1 SGHTA and CDR2 FQGNSA come from the germline V gene. V lost 0 bases and J lost 7, with 13 bases in between. The CDR3 has 15 amino acids. The CDR3: CASSLAVTSVNEQFF. DNA for the CDR3: TGTGCCAGCAGCTTAGCCGTTACCTCAGTGAATGAGCAGTTCTTC.

This chain connects TRBV18 to TRBJ1-2; a possible D gene is TRBD1 (5 bases). Trimming removed 3 bases at V and 3 bases at J, with 14 bases between. From germline, CDR1 is KGHSH and CDR2 LQKENI. This CDR3 contains 15 residues. The DNA of the CDR3 is TGTGCCAGCTCACCGGGACCGACCGAGGACTATGGCTACACCTTC. Encoded protein: CASSPGPTEDYGYTF.

The rearrangement joins TRBV9 to TRBJ2-7; D possibly matches TRBD1 or TRBD2 (5 bases each). CDR3 length equals 14 residues. V dropped 4 bases and J dropped 3 bases, with 14 bases sitting between them. The germline CDR1 and CDR2 sequences are SGDLS and YYNGEE. As DNA, the CDR3 is TGTGCCAGCAGCATAGGGACCGGACGCTACGAGCAGTACTTC. It specifies CASSIGTGRYEQYF.

The chain employs TRBV6-2 or TRBV6-3 and TRBJ2-1; 10 bases agree with TRBD2. Germline loops: CDR1 MNHEY, CDR2 SVGEGT. V shed 0 bases and J 0 bases; nucleotides not matched to a gene: 8. The CDR3 spans 19 residues. CDR3 in amino acids: CASSYSEKAGGPSYNEQFF. CDR3 DNA sequence: TGTGCCAGCAGTTACTCGGAAAAAGCGGGAGGGCCCTCCTACAATGAGCAGTTCTTC.

The V call is TRBV4-1, the J call TRBJ1-6; TRBD1 matches 9 bases. This CDR3 has 16 residues. CDR1 is MGHRA, CDR2 YSYEKL, per germline. Trimming at V came to 2 bases and at J to 10 bases, leaving 9 bases not matched to a gene. Here the CDR3 reads CASSQPGTGRGSPLHF. Here the CDR3 DNA reads TGCGCCAGCAGCCAACCTGGGACAGGGCGGGGGTCACCCCTCCACTTT.

The rearrangement uses TRBV5-4 and TRBJ2-7; 7 nucleotides line up with TRBD2. After removal of 4 bases from V and 3 bases from J, the junction contained 4 bases not matched to a gene. Looked up from germline, CDR1 is SGHNT and CDR2 is YYREEE (reference sequence). The CDR3 extends over 13 amino acids. Here the CDR3 DNA reads TGTGCCAGCAGCCGGGGCGGGAGCTACGAGCAGTACTTC. Translation: CASSRGGSYEQYF.

The genes are TRBV5-1 and TRBJ2-5, with 7 nucleotides matching TRBD1. With V trimmed by 6 bases and J by 0 bases, 11 bases remained unmatched. The CDR3 spans 16 residues. Per the germline V gene, CDR1 is SGHRS and CDR2 is YFSETQ. CDR3 nucleotides: TGCGCCAGCATACTCGGTCCCGGGACAGACCAAGAGACCCAGTACTTC. Translated: CASILGPGTDQETQYF. Using reference TRBV5-1 and TRBJ2-5 for the parts outside the CDR3, the full variable domain is KAGVTQTPRYLIKTRGQQVTLSCSPISGHRSVSWYQQTPGQGLQFLFEYFSETQRNKGNFPGRFSGRQFSNSRSEMNVSTLELGDSALYLCASILGPGTDQETQYFGPGTRLLVL.

V and J are TRBV19 and TRBJ2-1; 14 positions match TRBD2. The germline gives CDR1 LNHDA, CDR2 SQIVND (reference sequence). The CDR3 covers 16 residues. After removal of 5 bases from V and 7 bases from J, the junction contained 7 bases not matched to a gene. The CDR3 DNA is TGTGCCAGTAGTGGTCGACTAGCGGGGGGGCTTAATGAGCAGTTCTTC. The encoded protein is CASSGRLAGGLNEQFF.

There are a few counts of this clone. The chain's CDR3 is CSVKRMNTEAFF. The CDR3 DNA is TGCAGCGTTAAGCGGATGAACACTGAAGCTTTCTTT. This sequence joins TRBV29-1 and TRBJ1-1; unclear D gene. The CDR3 totals 12 residues. V dropped 5 bases and J dropped 0 bases, with 7 bases sitting between them. CDR1 is SQVTM, CDR2 ANQGSEA, per germline.

CDR3 in DNA: TGTGCCAGCAGCTACAGGTCCGCCTTCACAGATACGCAGTATTTT. It specifies CASSYRSAFTDTQYF. The rearrangement links TRBV7-2 to TRBJ2-3, with a tentative D call TRBD1 (5 bases). This CDR3 is 15 amino acids long. Trimming left V 4 bases short and J 2 bases short, with 13 bases between. Germline CDR1 and CDR2: SGHTA and FQGNSA.

V usage is TRBV2 and J usage is TRBJ2-5; 12 nucleotides line up with TRBD2. CDR3 length: 18 residues. Germline V CDR1 and CDR2: SNHLY, FYNNEI. The J segment lost 5 bases and the V segment lost 6 bases, leaving 16 bases of the junction unmatched. CDR3 loop: CASSPLLAGGPSEETQYF. CDR3 DNA: TGTGCCAGCAGCCCTCTCCTAGCGGGAGGGCCGTCCGAGGAGACCCAGTACTTC.

This chain links TRBV5-6 with TRBJ2-7; possible D gene TRBD1, 5 bases. The CDR3 sequence is 14 residues long. Germline CDR1 is SGHDT and CDR2 is YYEEEE. Trimming took off 0 bases at V and 2 bases at J, with 9 bases between the two ends. The CDR3 coding sequence is TGTGCCAGCAGCTTGGACAGGATTGCCTACGAGCAGTACTTC. Translated, it gives CASSLDRIAYEQYF.

The CDR3 sequence: CASSLPTGSTEAFF. CDR3 sequence (DNA): TGTGCCAGCAGCTTACCGACAGGGAGCACTGAAGCTTTCTTT. V usage is TRBV11-2 and J usage is TRBJ1-1, with 7 bases matching TRBD1. Germline V lookup: CDR1 SGHAT, CDR2 FQNNGV. The CDR3 totals 14 residues. Germline trimming cut 2 bases from V and 4 bases from J; bases unmatched to any gene: 4.

The chain employs TRBV19 and TRBJ1-2, with 7 bases matching TRBD1. The CDR3 covers 14 residues. V lost 5 bases to trimming and J lost 7 bases; unmatched junction nucleotides: 10. Per germline, CDR1 LNHDA and CDR2 SQIVND (reference sequence). The CDR3 DNA follows: TGTGCCAGTAGTTCCCTCGACAGGGTGGCTGGCTACACCTTC. Amino acid sequence: CASSSLDRVAGYTF.